This record looks at one T cell receptor beta chain sequence and its context. The antigen remains undetermined. The DNA input per sorted-subset replicate PCR was 200 ng, corresponding to some 27,000 T cell genomes. Data came from immunoSEQ multiplex PCR; TCRdb stores just in-frame clones and leaves some out. Of about 2 million clones in the sample, 95% were seen once. The sample belongs to a study of shared clonotypes between healthy human individuals. Study observations and caveats: A few donors held about 5% of naive CD4 clonotypes in common. Blood was the sole source, and tissue repertoires probably differ. Generation probabilities were higher for clonotypes shared across all four sorted-subset donors than for unshared ones.

This CDR3 contains 12 residues. Trimming shortened V by 1 base and J by 7 bases, and 10 bases separated the two germline ends. Looked up from germline, CDR1 is SQVTM and CDR2 is ANQGSEA. Sequencing input: naive CD4+ T cells sorted from blood. Described subset: CD45RA+ positively selected. V and J are TRBV29-1 and TRBJ1-1; TRBD1 might be the D (5 bases). The clonotype was recovered from a young man in good health. CDR3 loop: CSVEGRQGEAFF. CDR3 DNA: TGCAGCGTTGAAGGTAGGCAGGGTGAAGCTTTCTTT.